These 5 T cell receptor beta chains were all obtained from the same sample, sequenced in a study. TCRdb processed the 5' RACE reads anew with MiXCR; each CDR3 protein has one entry. In the table there are about 5,700 distinct CDR3 sequences, around a third of which are singletons. The sequenced sample was naive CD4+ T cells sorted from a lymph node. Subset reported: naive CD4+ T cells, CD4+CD45RA+CD25-. The receptors here all came from a female donor with breast cancer.

About this clonotype: Lacking the conserved final phenylalanine or tryptophan, this CDR3 likely reflects a read error. No DNA is shown, since the ends of the CDR3 on it are uncertain; the CDR3 is the one TCRdb lists. The V and J genes are TRBV10-3 and TRBJ1-2; the table gives TRBD1 as D, unverified against the DNA. Germline CDR1 and CDR2: ENHRY and SYGVKD. From its first to its last residue, the CDR3 has 13 amino acids. CDR3 sequence: CAIRDRVQSGCTL.

V usage is TRBV7-2 and J usage is TRBJ1-5, with a tentative D call TRBD1 (6 bases). The length of the CDR3 is 14 residues. Trimming removed 4 bases from V and 6 bases from J, with 13 bases in between. Germline V lookup: CDR1 SGHTA, CDR2 FQGNSA. In nucleotides, the CDR3 is TGTGCCAGCAGCTACGCGGGGGCGGGTCAGCCCCAGCATTTT. Encoded protein: CASSYAGAGQPQHF.

V is TRBV20-1 and J is TRBJ1-2, with 7 bases aligning to TRBD1. Germline-derived CDR1 and CDR2 are DFQATT and SNEGSKA (reference sequence). There are 11 residues in the CDR3. Losses at the gene ends were 3 bases for V and 9 bases for J; bases not matched to a gene: 4. CDR3 sequence reads: CSASGTARYTF. The CDR3, as DNA: TGCAGTGCTAGCGGGACAGCCCGCTACACCTTC.

Turning to this clonotype: This is likely a read error, given that the CDR3 carries no conserved phenylalanine or tryptophan at its end. The rearrangement uses TRBV28 and TRBJ1-5; possibly TRBD1 for D (6 bases). Germline CDR1 reads MDHEN; CDR2 reads SYDVKM. The CDR3 is 15 amino acids. Trimming stripped 2 bases from V and 3 bases from J, with 11 bases between. The CDR3 loop reads CASSLGGGTNQPQHV. The CDR3 coding sequence is TGTGCCAGCAGTTTAGGGGGGGGCACCAATCAGCCCCAGCATGTT.

This clonotype was seen a few times. V gene TRBV7-6 combines with J gene TRBJ1-6; D remains ambiguous. The CDR3 runs to 15 residues. Trimming shortened V by 1 base and J by 10 bases, and 14 bases separated the two germline ends. Per germline, CDR1 SGHVS and CDR2 FNYEAQ. CDR3 DNA sequence: TGTGCCAGCAGCTTAGAGGACCGTCCGGGATCACCCCTCCACTTT. Translation gives CASSLEDRPGSPLHF.